The clone carrying this T cell receptor beta chain has only one observation. Assay used: immunoSEQ multiplex PCR; TCRdb lists only in-frame clones, some missing. The sample lists around 8,000 clones; 75% to 90% were seen once. This sample was included in a study of T cells after somatic rescue of genetic block. V lost 3 bases and J 10 bases, leaving 10 bases between the germline ends. Germline values: CDR1 LNHDA, CDR2 SQIVND (reference sequence). The CDR3 is 13 amino acids. The sequence was collected from a boy aged 5-17 years. The gene calls are TRBV19 and TRBJ1-6; TRBD1 might be the D (5 bases). Sequenced material: peripheral blood mononuclear cells (PBMCs). This chain's CDR3 is CASSMGLSSPLHF. As DNA, the CDR3 is TGTGCCAGTAGTATGGGACTCAGCTCACCCCTCCACTTT.